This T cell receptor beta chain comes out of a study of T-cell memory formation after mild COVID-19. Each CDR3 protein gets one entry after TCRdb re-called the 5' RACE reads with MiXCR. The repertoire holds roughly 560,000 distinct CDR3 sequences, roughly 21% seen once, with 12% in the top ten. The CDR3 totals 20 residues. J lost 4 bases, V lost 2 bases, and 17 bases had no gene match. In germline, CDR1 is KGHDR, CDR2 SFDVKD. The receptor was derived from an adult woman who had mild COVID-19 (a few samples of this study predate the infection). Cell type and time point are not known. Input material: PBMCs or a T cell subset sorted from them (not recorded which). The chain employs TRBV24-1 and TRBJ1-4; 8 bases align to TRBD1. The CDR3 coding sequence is TGTGCCACCAGTGATTATACGTCCGGGACAGGCGCCCTTTTTAATGAAAAACTGTTTTTT. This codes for CATSDYTSGTGALFNEKLFF.